The clone carrying this T cell receptor beta chain was seen a few times. The junction departs from germline at one end; a sequencing error may be responsible. From the RT-PCR reads, TCRdb called clonotypes with MiXCR, one entry per CDR3 protein. The sample contains hundreds of thousands of distinct CDR3 sequences, 11% to 15% of which appear only once. The sequence derives from a female donor in good health, serving as a healthy control. Source material: memory CD4+ T cells from blood.

The CDR3 region has the DNA TGTGCCAGTAGTCCTCGGGACAACGTGTTCCACTTC. Encoded protein: CASSPRDNVFHF. The chain recombines TRBV19 with TRBJ2-7, with D perhaps TRBD1 (6 bases). This CDR3 is built from 12 residues. Per germline, CDR1 LNHDA and CDR2 SQIVND (reference sequence).